These 24 T cell receptor beta chains were all obtained from the same sample, sequenced in a study of OX40 agonist ivuxolimab in advanced cancers. Sequencing used immunoSEQ multiplex PCR; TCRdb keeps in-frame clones, though not all of them. Of 35,000 to 45,000 clones listed, about three quarters are singletons. Source: CD4+ or CD8+ T cells sorted from blood, taken in a trial of the OX40 agonist ivuxolimab. The receptor set was obtained from an adult with an advanced solid tumor such as melanoma, head and neck, liver or kidney cancer.

The V gene is TRBV6-5, the J gene TRBJ2-2, with D tentatively TRBD1 (6 bases). Trimming pared 2 bases from V and 3 bases from J, leaving 10 bases between. Looked up from germline, CDR1 is MNHEY and CDR2 is SVGAGI. The CDR3 spans 15 residues. The CDR3 DNA follows: TGTGCCAGCAGTTACGCTGACAGGCACACCGGGGAGCTGTTTTTT. It translates to CASSYADRHTGELFF.

The CDR3 nucleotides read TGTGCCAGCAGAGTAGCGACAAACTCCTACAATGAGCAGTTCTTC. This translates into CASRVATNSYNEQFF. V usage is TRBV7-6 and J usage is TRBJ2-1; a possible D gene is TRBD2 (5 bases). V was shortened by 6 bases and J by 0 bases, with 12 bases between the two germline ends. The germline gives CDR1 SGHVS, CDR2 FNYEAQ. The CDR3 contains 15 residues.

CDR3 amino acids: CASSLGGFDTGELFF. The CDR3 nucleotides read TGTGCCAGCAGCTTAGGAGGTTTTGACACCGGGGAGCTGTTTTTT. J is TRBJ2-2 and V is TRBV7-3; possible D gene TRBD2, 5 bases. The CDR3 is 15 residues long. Germline loops: CDR1 SGHTA, CDR2 FQGTGA. With 2 bases removed from V and 3 bases from J, the gap between germline ends came to 10 bases.

This clone was found once. This chain uses TRBV19 with TRBJ1-2; tentatively, D is TRBD1 (5 bases). The V gene lost 5 bases and the J gene lost 0 bases, with 10 bases spanning the gap. This CDR3 contains 14 residues. The V gene's germline CDR1 is LNHDA and CDR2 SQIVND (reference sequence). CDR3 region: CASSAEGANYGYTF. The CDR3 coding sequence is TGTGCCAGTAGTGCCGAAGGGGCTAACTATGGCTACACCTTC.

The J gene is TRBJ2-2, the V gene TRBV5-1; D not certain. CDR1 and CDR2 (germline): SGHRS, YFSETQ. The CDR3 consists of 13 residues. The V end lost 5 bases, the J end lost 6 bases, and 11 bases lay between the germline ends. The CDR3 DNA sequence: TGCGCCAGCAGTCCATCAATACCCGGGGAGCTGTTTTTT. Translated, it gives CASSPSIPGELFF.

The V gene is TRBV4-1, the J gene TRBJ1-5, with 7 nucleotides matching TRBD1. Germline V gene data show CDR1 as MGHRA and CDR2 as YSYEKL. V gave up 2 bases and J gave up 2 bases; unmatched junction bases: 12. The CDR3 loop spans 18 amino acids. The CDR3 spells CASSQHLWGTEGNQPQHF. The CDR3 bases are TGCGCCAGCAGCCAACACTTATGGGGGACAGAGGGCAATCAGCCCCAGCATTTT.

The chain combines TRBV18 with TRBJ2-5, with D possibly TRBD1 on 6 matching bases. Germline lookup yields CDR1 KGHSH and CDR2 LQKENI. Between the trimmed V and J ends, which lost 6 bases and 5 bases, there was a span of 22 bases. This CDR3 spans 16 amino acids. The CDR3 is CASSPSGTTKGETQYF. The CDR3 DNA reads as TGTGCCAGCTCGCCATCGGGGACAACAAAGGGGGAGACCCAGTACTTC.

The V gene is TRBV7-9, the J gene TRBJ1-1; weak D call: TRBD1 (5 bases). Germline V gene lookup returns CDR1 SEHNR and CDR2 FQNEAQ (reference sequence). Trimming cost V 1 base and J 5 bases, with 11 bases left between them. This CDR3 comprises 14 residues. The CDR3: CASSLGVKGTEAFF. CDR3 DNA: TGTGCCAGCAGCTTAGGGGTTAAGGGGACTGAAGCTTTCTTT.

The DNA of the CDR3 is TGTGCCAGCAGCATTCAAGGAGGTATCTACGAGCAGTACTTC. It translates to CASSIQGGIYEQYF. The J gene is TRBJ2-7, the V gene TRBV4-2, with a weak D call TRBD2 (5 bases). CDR1 and CDR2 (germline): LGHNA, YNFKEQ. The germline V and J ends were trimmed by 5 bases and 3 bases, with 14 bases remaining between them. The CDR3 is made up of 14 amino acids.

The chain is built from TRBV9 and TRBJ2-5; 7 positions match TRBD1. Losses at the gene ends were 3 bases for V and 5 bases for J; bases not matched to a gene: 4. The V gene's germline CDR1 is SGDLS and CDR2 YYNGEE. This CDR3 contains 13 residues. For the CDR3, the DNA is TGTGCCAGCAGCGCCGGGACAGTTGAGACCCAGTACTTC. The encoded protein is CASSAGTVETQYF.

There are a few counts of this clone. This rearrangement joins TRBV27 to TRBJ2-7; 13 nucleotides align to TRBD2. Trimming removed 5 bases from V and 2 bases from J; junction bases left unmatched: 9. Germline CDR1 is MNHEY and CDR2 is SMNVEV (reference sequence). The CDR3 contains 17 residues. CDR3 sequence reads: CASSPGTSGTVTYEQYF. The CDR3 region has the DNA TGTGCCAGCAGTCCCGGGACTAGCGGGACCGTAACCTACGAGCAGTACTTC.

This clone has more than one count but fewer than ten. This rearrangement joins TRBV5-6 to TRBJ1-3; no clear D. CDR3 size: 16 residues. Germline values: CDR1 SGHDT, CDR2 YYEEEE. Trimming removed 3 bases at V and 0 bases at J, with 13 bases between. Here the CDR3 DNA reads TGTGCCAGCAGCTACCGAAAAGCCCACTCTGGAAACACCATATATTTT. Residues: CASSYRKAHSGNTIYF.

About this clone: The same CDR3 is also encoded by other DNA sequences in this sample. The CDR3 bases are TGTGCCAGCAGCTCCGTGACCGGAAACACCATATATTTT. It yields the protein CASSSVTGNTIYF. The J gene is TRBJ1-3, the V gene TRBV5-6; D not resolved. Germline V lookup: CDR1 SGHDT, CDR2 YYEEEE. The CDR3 length is 13 residues. V lost 3 bases and J lost 4, with 8 bases in between.

This chain uses TRBV19 with TRBJ2-7, with TRBD1 matching over 9 bases. Trimming at V came to 6 bases and at J to 0 bases, leaving 9 bases not matched to a gene. This CDR3 is built from 16 residues. CDR1 is LNHDA and CDR2 is SQIVND in the germline V gene (reference sequence). CDR3 coding DNA: TGTGCCAGTAGCATACTCGGGACAGGGAGCTCCTACGAGCAGTACTTC. This sequence encodes CASSILGTGSSYEQYF.

The chain links TRBV6-5 to TRBJ1-3, with TRBD1 matching 8 bases. J gave up 8 bases and V 5 bases, and 5 bases lay outside the gene matches. The CDR3 extends over 13 amino acids. The V gene's germline CDR1 is MNHEY and CDR2 SVGAGI. In DNA, the CDR3 is TGTGCCAGCAGTCGAGGACAGGGATACACCATATATTTT. This translates into CASSRGQGYTIYF.

This chain joins TRBV19 and TRBJ2-1; 7 bases agree with TRBD1. The CDR3 spans 15 residues. Germline V gene sequence: CDR1 LNHDA, CDR2 SQIVND (reference sequence). The V segment lost 9 bases and the J segment 5 bases; nucleotides outside the gene matches: 13. DNA of the CDR3: TGTGCCAGCCAGCCCCTAGACAGGGACCACAATGAGCAGTTCTTC. Translating it yields CASQPLDRDHNEQFF.

The rearrangement uses TRBV25-1 and TRBJ2-1; D is unclear. This CDR3 is 15 amino acids long. V was shortened by 3 bases and J by 4 bases, with 13 bases between the two germline ends. Germline CDR1 is MGHDK and CDR2 is SYGVNS. The CDR3 region has the DNA TGTGCCAGCAGTGACTCTCCGGGCCGTTACAATGAGCAGTTCTTC. This encodes CASSDSPGRYNEQFF.

As concerns this clone: Additional DNA sequences in this sample encode the identical CDR3. This chain links TRBV11-2 with TRBJ2-2; tentative D call: TRBD1 (6 bases). V lost 2 bases and J lost 6, with 7 bases in between. The V gene's germline CDR1 is SGHAT and CDR2 FQNNGV. The CDR3 has 13 amino acids. The CDR3 nucleotides read TGTGCCAGCAGCTTATCAGGGGCCGGGGAGCTGTTTTTT. Translated: CASSLSGAGELFF. Full variable domain (rest looked up from reference TRBV11-2 and TRBJ2-2): EAGVAQSPRYKIIEKRQSVAFWCNPISGHATLYWYQQILGQGPKLLIQFQNNGVVDDSQLPKDRFSAERLKGVDSTLKIQPAKLEDSAVYLCASSLSGAGELFFGEGSRLTVL.

The chain combines TRBV6-6 with TRBJ2-7; D is undetermined. Germline V gene lookup returns CDR1 MNHNY and CDR2 SVGAGI (reference sequence). CDR3 size: 14 residues. Trimming stripped 5 bases from V and 3 bases from J, with 14 bases between. CDR3 coding DNA: TGTGCCAGCAGTACCGGAGACTCCTACTACGAGCAGTACTTC. This gives the protein CASSTGDSYYEQYF.

J is TRBJ1-2 and V is TRBV7-2, with TRBD1 identical over 7 bases. Trimming at V came to 5 bases and at J to 8 bases, leaving 2 bases not matched to a gene. The CDR3 extends over 11 amino acids. CDR1 and CDR2 (germline): SGHTA, FQGNSA. The CDR3 protein is CASSRQGGYTF. CDR3 DNA: TGTGCCAGCAGCCGACAGGGCGGCTACACCTTC.

In its sample, this clone was seen once. The rearrangement joins TRBV6-5 to TRBJ2-7; D gene uncertain. CDR1 is MNHEY, CDR2 SVGAGI, per germline. V lost 5 bases, J lost 2 bases, and 7 bases lay in between. The CDR3 contains 12 residues. The CDR3, as DNA: TGTGCCAGCAGTCCGGGCCCCTACGAGCAGTACTTC. It yields the protein CASSPGPYEQYF.

This clone was counted only a few times. This chain links TRBV2 with TRBJ1-3; no definite D call. The CDR3 is made up of 11 amino acids. Germline V CDR1 and CDR2: SNHLY, FYNNEI. Trimming pared 6 bases from V and 8 bases from J, leaving 8 bases between. CDR3 sequence reads: CASSYKHTIYF. CDR3 in DNA: TGTGCCAGCAGCTACAAGCACACCATATATTTT.

The V and J genes are TRBV7-9 and TRBJ1-2; 8 positions match TRBD1. CDR3 length: 15 amino acids. Germline CDR1 reads SEHNR; CDR2 reads FQNEAQ (reference sequence). V was pared by 5 bases and J by 0 bases, with 5 bases of the junction left unmatched. CDR3 DNA sequence: TGTGCCAGCAGCCCGGGGGACAGGCCTAACTATGGCTACACCTTC. Protein product: CASSPGDRPNYGYTF.

Only a few counts were recorded for this clone. J is TRBJ2-5 and V is TRBV18, with D unresolved. This CDR3 spans 13 amino acids. V shed 0 bases and J shed 5 bases, with 7 bases lying between them. Germline lookup yields CDR1 KGHSH and CDR2 LQKENI. CDR3 loop: CASSPPIRETQYF. CDR3 in DNA: TGTGCCAGCTCACCACCTATCCGGGAGACCCAGTACTTC.